The rows below give T cell receptor beta chains drawn from one sample of a study of blood T cells in healthy people across ages. MiXCR, applied by TCRdb to the 5' RACE reads, yields one record per CDR3 protein. The profile shows more than 500,000 distinct CDR3 sequences, roughly 28% of them singletons. The sample taken for sequencing was blood. The receptors originated from a woman aged 70 to 79 in good health. The CDR3 runs from the conserved cysteine through the conserved F or W. A D gene is named only where the DNA matches it firmly. A row's size may be missing; if present it is once, few, many or a size class.

size	D	V	J	DNA	CDR3
NA	NA	TRBV5-6	TRBJ2-2	TGTGCCAGCAGCTTGGCTGGGCGGTCAGTGACCGGGGAGCTGTTTTTT	CASSLAGRSVTGELFF
NA	NA	TRBV11-2	TRBJ2-1	TGTGCCAGCAGCTTACGCACCGGGGCCGGTTACAATGAGCAGTTCTTC	CASSLRTGAGYNEQFF
NA	NA	TRBV5-4	TRBJ2-5	TGTGCCAGCAGCCCGAATTCGGGAGCGGAGACCCAGTACTTC	CASSPNSGAETQYF
few	NA	TRBV11-2	TRBJ2-5	TGTGCCAGCAGCACCTCGACGGCTCGGGCGTTGCTTTCCCAGTACTTC	CASSTSTARALLSQYF
few	TRBD1	TRBV7-9	TRBJ1-5	TGTGCCAGCAGCTCGGGACAGATATATCAGCCCCAGCATTTT	CASSSGQIYQPQHF
few	TRBD1	TRBV30	TRBJ2-5	TGTGCCTGGAGTGCCGGACAGGGGGCAGAGGAGACCCAGTACTTC	CAWSAGQGAEETQYF
few	NA	TRBV4-2	TRBJ1-5	TGTGCCAGCAGCCAACGGGCCTACAACAATCAGCCCCAGCATTTT	CASSQRAYNNQPQHF
few	NA	TRBV2	TRBJ2-1	TGTGCCAGCAGTGAAGAGACAGTTAACAATGAGCAGTTCTTC	CASSEETVNNEQFF
NA	NA	TRBV18	TRBJ2-7	TGTGCCAGCTCCCCCGGCCAGAAGCTCGAGCAGTACTTC	CASSPGQKLEQYF
NA	NA	TRBV29-1	TRBJ1-2	TGCAGCGTTCTTCTAAGCGACAGGACCCTCTATGGCTACACCTTC	CSVLLSDRTLYGYTF
NA	NA	TRBV5-1	TRBJ2-1	TGCGCCAGCAGCTTGGGCGCTCAAAACAATGAGCAGTTCTTC	CASSLGAQNNEQFF